A single sample gave rise to the 21 T cell receptor beta chains below, sequenced in a study of blood T cell repertoires in COVID-19. Libraries were prepared by immunoSEQ multiplex PCR; TCRdb keeps only in-frame clonotypes and omits some of them. Altogether about 76,000 clones are present, around 80% being singletons, with the ten largest covering more than 15%. What was sequenced was peripheral blood. These receptors were obtained from a woman aged 55-69 years with acute or convalescent COVID-19.

This clone has a handful of counts. The rearrangement links TRBV9 to TRBJ1-2; 8 bases match TRBD1. J gave up 3 bases and V 2 bases, and 9 bases lay outside the gene matches. This CDR3 has 16 residues. Germline CDR1 is SGDLS and CDR2 is YYNGEE. CDR3 region: CASSVYPGGADYGYTF. CDR3 sequence (DNA): TGTGCCAGCAGCGTCTACCCAGGGGGCGCGGACTATGGCTACACCTTC.

The gene calls are TRBV2 and TRBJ1-6; 10 nucleotides match TRBD1. V was clipped by 5 bases and J by 10 bases; unmatched bases: 8. Germline-derived CDR1 and CDR2 are SNHLY and FYNNEI. This CDR3 has 15 amino acids. CDR3 protein: CASSLFETGGSPLHF. The DNA for the CDR3 is TGTGCCAGCAGTCTCTTCGAGACAGGGGGCTCACCCCTCCACTTT.

For the CDR3, the DNA is TGCGCCAGCAGCCAAGTAACTGAACTCTATGGCTACACCTTC. Protein sequence: CASSQVTELYGYTF. This rearrangement joins TRBV4-1 to TRBJ1-2; the D is unclear. The CDR3 consists of 14 residues. V was shortened by 1 base and J by 4 bases, with 10 bases between the two germline ends. Germline CDR1 MGHRA, CDR2 YSYEKL.

A single count supports this clone. The chain recombines TRBV4-2 with TRBJ2-1; tentatively, D is TRBD2 (6 bases). CDR1 and CDR2 from the germline V gene are LGHNA and YNFKEQ. V shed 0 bases and J shed 7 bases, with 13 bases lying between them. The CDR3 loop spans 15 amino acids. CDR3 loop: CASSQDLRLANEQFF. In nucleotides, the CDR3 is TGTGCCAGCAGCCAAGATTTGAGGCTAGCGAATGAGCAGTTCTTC.

V usage is TRBV29-1 and J usage is TRBJ1-4; tentative D call: TRBD1 (5 bases). Germline loops: CDR1 SQVTM, CDR2 ANQGSEA. CDR3 length: 13 amino acids. V lost 3 bases, J lost 8 bases, and 13 bases lay in between. The chain's CDR3 is CSVDVARDEKLFF. In DNA, the CDR3 is TGCAGCGTTGATGTGGCGCGGGACGAAAAACTGTTTTTT.

This chain uses TRBV15 with TRBJ1-3; no clear D. CDR1 and CDR2 (germline): LNHNV, YYDKDF (reference sequence). The CDR3 covers 20 residues. Trimming shortened V by 0 bases and J by 4 bases, and 25 bases separated the two germline ends. The CDR3 is CATSRDHPTHRGSGGNTIYF. For the CDR3, the DNA is TGTGCCACCAGCAGAGATCACCCTACGCACCGAGGGTCCGGAGGAAACACCATATATTTT.

This sequence joins TRBV4-3 and TRBJ1-2, with D possibly being TRBD1 (5 bases). Germline-derived CDR1 and CDR2 are LGHNA and YSLEER. V was clipped by 0 bases and J by 7 bases, with 12 bases between them. The CDR3 runs to 14 residues. The CDR3 loop is CASSQDSRGGGYTF. CDR3 bases: TGCGCCAGCAGCCAAGATTCGCGGGGGGGTGGCTACACCTTC.

About this clone: At one end, the junction sequence differs from germline, possibly due to a read error. The rearrangement links TRBV5-6 to TRBJ1-6, with D maybe TRBD1 (5 bases). This CDR3 has 14 amino acids. Germline CDR1 SGHDT, CDR2 YYEEEE. CDR3 in amino acids: CASSLEQANSPLHF. The CDR3 DNA reads as TGTGCCAGCAGCTTGGAACAGGCTAATTCGCCCCTCCACTTT. The full variable domain, in which reference TRBV5-6 and TRBJ1-6 provide the parts outside the CDR3, is DAGVTQSPTHLIKTRGQQVTLRCSPKSGHDTVSWYQQALGQGPQFIFQYYEEEERQRGNFPDRFSGHQFPNYSSELNVNALLLGDSALYLCASSLEQANSPLHFGNGTRLTVT.

The rearrangement joins TRBV28 to TRBJ1-1; 10 bases are a match to TRBD1. Per the germline V gene, CDR1 is MDHEN and CDR2 is SYDVKM. V gave up 5 bases and J gave up 1 base; unmatched junction bases: 16. The CDR3 runs 19 residues. CDR3 protein: CASSQPGQGNYKGNTEAFF. For the CDR3, the DNA is TGTGCCAGCAGTCAGCCGGGACAGGGGAATTATAAGGGGAACACTGAAGCTTTCTTT.

The chain couples TRBV30 to TRBJ2-3; 7 positions match TRBD1. The CDR3 is made up of 15 amino acids. J was trimmed by 3 bases and V by 3 bases; bases with no gene match: 9. Germline-derived CDR1 and CDR2 are GTSNPN and SVGIG (reference sequence). The CDR3 DNA reads TGTGCCTGGAGCGGCGACAGGGCCCGGACAGATACGCAGTATTTT. Translating gives CAWSGDRARTDTQYF.

This chain connects TRBV24-1 to TRBJ2-1; possibly TRBD2 for D (7 bases). Per germline, CDR1 KGHDR and CDR2 SFDVKD. The CDR3 has 15 residues. V was trimmed by 7 bases and J by 0 bases, leaving 12 bases between them. CDR3 loop: CATSPGGRSYNEQFF. In DNA form, the CDR3 reads TGTGCCACCAGCCCCGGGGGGCGCTCCTACAATGAGCAGTTCTTC.

V gene TRBV4-1 combines with J gene TRBJ1-1; perhaps TRBD1 as D (6 bases). The CDR3 has 16 amino acids. V was shortened by 0 bases and J by 1 base, with 12 bases between the two germline ends. Germline lookup yields CDR1 MGHRA and CDR2 YSYEKL. The CDR3 is CASSQDRGAENTEAFF. CDR3 bases: TGCGCCAGCAGCCAAGATCGGGGGGCAGAGAACACTGAAGCTTTCTTT.

V and J are TRBV9 and TRBJ2-3; D unclear. Germline-derived CDR1 and CDR2 are SGDLS and YYNGEE. This CDR3 has 13 amino acids. V lost 0 bases to trimming and J lost 3 bases, with 5 bases between them. CDR3 protein: CASSVATTDTQYF. CDR3 coding DNA: TGTGCCAGCAGCGTAGCTACGACAGATACGCAGTATTTT.

The V gene is TRBV5-1, the J gene TRBJ2-3, with 14 bases identical to TRBD2. J gave up 5 bases and V 4 bases, and 15 bases lay outside the gene matches. The length of the CDR3 is 19 residues. The germline V gene has CDR1 SGHRS and CDR2 YFSETQ. CDR3 DNA sequence: TGCGCCAGCAGCGTGACCGCCCCGACTAGCGGGGGGGCAGGAGATACGCAGTATTTT. This gives the protein CASSVTAPTSGGAGDTQYF. The whole variable domain, remainder taken from reference TRBV5-1 and TRBJ2-3, is KAGVTQTPRYLIKTRGQQVTLSCSPISGHRSVSWYQQTPGQGLQFLFEYFSETQRNKGNFPGRFSGRQFSNSRSEMNVSTLELGDSALYLCASSVTAPTSGGAGDTQYFGPGTRLTVL.

This rearrangement joins TRBV7-3 to TRBJ2-3, with 14 bases fitting TRBD2. The junction had 8 bases not matched to a gene; V was cut back by 4 bases and J by 5 bases. The CDR3 runs 17 residues. Germline CDR1 and CDR2: SGHTA and FQGTGA. In DNA form, the CDR3 reads TGTGCCAGCAGCTCGTCGACTAGCGGGGGGGCAAGAGATACGCAGTATTTT. Amino acid sequence: CASSSSTSGGARDTQYF.

V and J are TRBV11-2 and TRBJ1-1, with D perhaps TRBD1 (5 bases). Germline CDR1 SGHAT, CDR2 FQNNGV. Trimming removed 4 bases at V and 1 base at J, with 16 bases between. CDR3 size: 16 residues. The CDR3 here is CASSSTLRTPNTEAFF. CDR3 bases: TGTGCCAGCAGCTCTACCCTCCGGACACCGAACACTGAAGCTTTCTTT.

CDR3: CASSLETSDTQYF. The CDR3 nucleotides read TGTGCCAGCAGCTTGGAGACTTCAGATACGCAGTATTTT. The rearrangement links TRBV5-4 to TRBJ2-3; D unresolved. Trimming left V 0 bases short and J 4 bases short, with 6 bases between. This CDR3 is 13 amino acids long. Per the germline V gene, CDR1 is SGHNT and CDR2 is YYREEE (reference sequence).

V is TRBV6-5 and J is TRBJ2-7; tentative D call: TRBD1 (6 bases). The CDR3 spans 15 residues. Trimming pared 0 bases from V and 0 bases from J, leaving 9 bases between. Looked up from germline, CDR1 is MNHEY and CDR2 is SVGAGI. DNA of the CDR3: TGTGCCAGCAGTTACTCGCCGGACAGCTCCTACGAGCAGTACTTC. Protein sequence: CASSYSPDSSYEQYF.

This sequence joins TRBV10-2 and TRBJ2-1, with D maybe TRBD1 (6 bases). There are 13 residues in the CDR3. Germline CDR1 is WSHSY and CDR2 is SAAADI. Trimming removed 4 bases from V and 4 bases from J, with 8 bases in between. The CDR3, as DNA: TGCGCCAGCAGTGGAACAGGGTACAATGAGCAGTTCTTC. It codes for CASSGTGYNEQFF.

The J gene is TRBJ2-7, the V gene TRBV30; 10 bases are shared with TRBD2. V was pared by 3 bases and J by 3 bases, with 2 bases of the junction left unmatched. CDR1 and CDR2 (germline): GTSNPN, SVGIG (reference sequence). The CDR3 loop spans 13 amino acids. This CDR3 reads CAWSASGGYEQYF. Here the CDR3 DNA reads TGTGCCTGGAGCGCTAGCGGGGGCTACGAGCAGTACTTC.

The rearrangement links TRBV19 to TRBJ1-2; D remains ambiguous. The CDR3 extends over 14 amino acids. Trimming took off 4 bases at V and 1 base at J, with 10 bases between the two ends. Germline V gene data show CDR1 as LNHDA and CDR2 as SQIVND (reference sequence). CDR3 in amino acids: CASSTGPINYGYTF. The CDR3 nucleotides are TGTGCCAGTAGTACGGGTCCCATTAACTATGGCTACACCTTC.